This T cell receptor (beta chain) appears in the sequencing data of a study of PD-L1 blockade in urothelial cancer. The CDR3 is 16 amino acids. Germline CDR1 is SEHNR and CDR2 is FQNEAQ (reference sequence). With V trimmed by 5 bases and J by 7 bases, 12 bases remained unmatched. Stated time point: pretreatment peripheral blood. Diagnoses among patients were locally advanced or metastatic urothelial carcinoma. As for this clone: What it recognizes is unknown.

The study, taken as a whole, reports: Clonality of blood TCR below the median before treatment predicted better survival.

Synthetic analogs of TCR templates were spiked into every PCR. The method was immunoSEQ multiplex PCR; TCRdb's version includes in-frame clones alone and lacks a portion of them. Seen here are some 71,000 clones, approximately 86% observed once, and the top ten hold just under 15%. The sequence came from a man in his fifties or sixties with urothelial cancer. The V gene is TRBV7-9, the J gene TRBJ2-2, with 8 nucleotides matching TRBD1. Sequencing was performed on PBMCs, taken around atezolizumab (anti-PD-L1) treatment. CDR3 residues: CASSNPQGAWSGELFF. The DNA of the CDR3 is TGTGCCAGCAGCAACCCCCAGGGGGCTTGGAGCGGGGAGCTGTTTTTT.